The next 24 T cell receptor beta chains were all read from a single sample in a study of chemoradiotherapy in HPV16-positive cancers. Method: immunoSEQ multiplex PCR; TCRdb's copy keeps in-frame clones and lacks some. Of about 21,000 clones in the sample, approximately 84% were seen once. Source: blood, taken from a patient who underwent chemoradiotherapy. These TCRs come from a human donor with HPV-associated anogenital cancer.

The gene calls are TRBV5-1 and TRBJ2-2; possible D gene TRBD2, 5 bases. The germline V gene encodes CDR1 SGHRS and CDR2 YFSETQ. The CDR3 sequence is 16 residues long. The V gene lost 0 bases and the J gene lost 0 bases, with 9 bases spanning the gap. CDR3 DNA sequence: TGCGCCAGCAGCTTGGCCGTGGGAGCGAACACCGGGGAGCTGTTTTTT. This encodes CASSLAVGANTGELFF.

V usage is TRBV7-2 and J usage is TRBJ2-2; D unclear. This CDR3 has 14 amino acids. V was clipped by 3 bases and J by 4 bases, with 9 bases between them. Germline CDR1 is SGHTA and CDR2 is FQGNSA. This CDR3 reads CASSLRQSTGELFF. CDR3 nucleotide sequence: TGTGCCAGCAGCTTGAGGCAGAGCACCGGGGAGCTGTTTTTT. Full variable domain (rest looked up from reference TRBV7-2 and TRBJ2-2): GAGVSQSPSNKVTEKGKDVELRCDPISGHTALYWYRQSLGQGLEFLIYFQGNSAPDKSGLPSDRFSAERTGGSVSTLTIQRTQQEDSAVYLCASSLRQSTGELFFGEGSRLTVL.

This clone is labeled as large. The gene calls are TRBV27 and TRBJ2-7, with TRBD1 matching over 12 bases. Unmatched junction bases numbered 3, after V lost 4 bases and J lost 5 bases. Per the germline V gene, CDR1 is MNHEY and CDR2 is SMNVEV (reference sequence). The CDR3 spans 14 residues. The CDR3 reads CASSSGQGANEQYF. The CDR3 DNA sequence: TGTGCCAGCAGTTCGGGACAGGGGGCCAACGAGCAGTACTTC.

Remarks on this clone: Germline is not matched at one junction end, which may reflect a read error. V is TRBV7-7 and J is TRBJ2-3; D is uncertain. Germline loops: CDR1 SSHAT, CDR2 FNYEAQ (reference sequence). The CDR3 has 13 residues. CDR3 DNA sequence: TGTGCTAGCAGGCCGGCTGGGACAGATACGCAGTATTTT. This encodes CASRPAGTDTQYF.

This clone showed up just once. The chain has TRBV7-9 and TRBJ1-5, with unresolved D. V was clipped by 1 base and J by 3 bases, with 13 bases between them. Germline V CDR1 and CDR2: SEHNR, FQNEAQ (reference sequence). The CDR3 is made up of 16 amino acids. The CDR3 here is CASSLGAGWNNQPQHF. CDR3 in DNA: TGTGCCAGCAGCTTAGGTGCAGGTTGGAACAATCAGCCCCAGCATTTT.

This clone has a handful of counts. J is TRBJ1-4 and V is TRBV9, with D perhaps TRBD1 (5 bases). V gave up 3 bases and J gave up 7 bases, with 16 bases separating them. The CDR3 runs to 15 residues. Per the germline V gene, CDR1 is SGDLS and CDR2 is YYNGEE. CDR3 amino acids: CASSALGASFEKLFF. Written as DNA, the CDR3 is TGTGCCAGCAGCGCCTTAGGGGCATCTTTTGAAAAACTGTTTTTT.

The chain is built from TRBV5-4 and TRBJ1-4; possible D gene TRBD1, 6 bases. The germline V and J ends were trimmed by 0 bases and 8 bases, with 14 bases remaining between them. Per the germline V gene, CDR1 is SGHNT and CDR2 is YYREEE (reference sequence). The CDR3 spans 15 residues. CDR3 sequence (DNA): TGTGCCAGCAGCTTGGGAGGCAGGGGAGTGGAAAAACTGTTTTTT. Protein: CASSLGGRGVEKLFF.

CDR3 bases: TGTGCCAGCAGCCCCCGCCCCGGGACAGGGCTGAACGAGCAGTACTTC. It is translated as CASSPRPGTGLNEQYF. The J gene is TRBJ2-7, the V gene TRBV7-3, with 9 bases aligning to TRBD1. The germline CDR1 and CDR2 sequences are SGHTA and FQGTGA. Germline trimming cut 5 bases from V and 5 bases from J; bases unmatched to any gene: 13. This CDR3 spans 16 amino acids.

This rearrangement joins TRBV30 to TRBJ1-2; TRBD1 is a possible D gene (5 bases). The CDR3 contains 13 residues. The germline CDR1 and CDR2 sequences are GTSNPN and SVGIG (reference sequence). V shed 8 bases and J shed 1 base, with 14 bases lying between them. Here the CDR3 DNA reads TGTGCCCAAGGGCAGGGTCTTAACTATGGCTACACCTTC. Its translation is CAQGQGLNYGYTF. The full variable domain, rest sourced from reference TRBV30 and TRBJ1-2, is SQTIHQWPATLVQPVGSPLSLECTVEGTSNPNLYWYRQAAGRGLQLLFYSVGIGQISSEVPQNLSASRPQDRQFILSSKKLLLSDSGFYLCAQGQGLNYGYTFGSGTRLTVV.

The chain combines TRBV7-6 with TRBJ2-7, with 16 bases identical to TRBD2. The V and J ends lost 5 bases and 2 bases, in that order; junction bases with no gene match: 9. CDR3 length: 18 residues. CDR1 and CDR2 from the germline V gene are SGHVS and FNYEAQ. The CDR3 sequence is CASSPAGTSGGAPYEQYF. The CDR3, as DNA: TGTGCCAGCAGCCCAGCCGGGACTAGCGGGGGGGCCCCCTACGAGCAGTACTTC.

This chain connects TRBV5-1 to TRBJ1-6; 9 positions match TRBD1. The germline gives CDR1 SGHRS, CDR2 YFSETQ. There are 15 residues in the CDR3. Trimming took 4 bases from V and 10 from J; bases not matched to a gene: 9. The CDR3 bases are TGCGCCAGCAGCGGGAGGACAGGGGAAGGATCACCCCTCCACTTT. Amino acids: CASSGRTGEGSPLHF.

This rearrangement joins TRBV6-6 to TRBJ2-2, with D perhaps matching TRBD2 (6 bases). Trimming shortened V by 5 bases and J by 3 bases, and 16 bases separated the two germline ends. This CDR3 has 16 residues. CDR1 and CDR2 from the germline V gene are MNHNY and SVGAGI (reference sequence). CDR3 loop: CASSRLGGRDTGELFF. CDR3 sequence (DNA): TGTGCCAGCAGTCGATTGGGGGGACGGGACACCGGGGAGCTGTTTTTT.

The DNA of the CDR3 is TGTGCCTGGGTCTCCTACAATGAGCAGTTCTTC. Its protein product is CAWVSYNEQFF. The chain joins TRBV30 to TRBJ2-1, with D unresolved. With 5 bases removed from V and 0 bases from J, the gap between germline ends came to 2 bases. CDR3 length: 11 amino acids. In germline, CDR1 is GTSNPN, CDR2 SVGIG (reference sequence).

This chain connects TRBV7-2 to TRBJ1-2; the D gene is possibly TRBD1 (6 bases). With 5 bases removed from V and 5 bases from J, the gap between germline ends came to 21 bases. This CDR3 has 16 residues. Germline V lookup: CDR1 SGHTA, CDR2 FQGNSA. As DNA, the CDR3 is TGTGCCAGCAGCACAGATTACGGGGGCTCTCGGTATGGCTACACCTTC. Encoded protein: CASSTDYGGSRYGYTF.

The chain links TRBV12-5 to TRBJ2-7, with a weak D call TRBD2 (7 bases). The ends were cut back, 7 bases at V and 1 base at J, with 20 bases in the middle. The CDR3 consists of 16 residues. The germline V gene has CDR1 LGHNT and CDR2 FRNRAP. The CDR3 coding sequence is TGTGCTAGTGCCAGGGGTGGTAGCGGGCTATCCTACGAGCAGTACTTC. Translated: CASARGGSGLSYEQYF. Variable domain in full (rest from reference TRBV12-5 and TRBJ2-7): DARVTQTPRHKVTEMGQEVTMRCQPILGHNTVFWYRQTMMQGLELLAYFRNRAPLDDSGMPKDRFSAEMPDATLATLKIQPSEPRDSAVYFCASARGGSGLSYEQYFGPGTRLTVT.

The chain uses TRBV7-9 and TRBJ2-7; D ambiguous. This CDR3 spans 14 amino acids. With 5 bases removed from V and 2 bases from J, the gap between germline ends came to 13 bases. Germline CDR1 reads SEHNR; CDR2 reads FQNEAQ (reference sequence). The CDR3, as DNA: TGTGCCAGCAGCCTCCCAGGCTTTGCCTACGAGCAGTACTTC. This encodes CASSLPGFAYEQYF.

The rearrangement uses TRBV6-5 and TRBJ2-5, with 11 bases identical to TRBD1. This CDR3 has 15 amino acids. V shed 5 bases and J 6 bases; nucleotides not matched to a gene: 8. Germline V gene data show CDR1 as MNHEY and CDR2 as SVGAGI. The CDR3 is CASSRVGQGEQTQYF. CDR3 sequence (DNA): TGTGCCAGCAGTAGAGTGGGACAGGGGGAACAGACCCAGTACTTC.

This clone was found once. This chain connects TRBV7-6 to TRBJ1-5; weak D call: TRBD1 (5 bases). V lost 0 bases to trimming and J lost 4 bases, with 10 bases between them. The CDR3 covers 15 residues. Germline-derived CDR1 and CDR2 are SGHVS and FNYEAQ. CDR3 region: CASSLATGINQPQHF. CDR3 nucleotides: TGTGCCAGCAGCTTAGCCACAGGTATTAATCAGCCCCAGCATTTT.

The rearrangement joins TRBV5-1 to TRBJ2-1; the D gene is possibly TRBD2 (6 bases). The germline V gene has CDR1 SGHRS and CDR2 YFSETQ. The CDR3 has 17 amino acids. V was pared by 6 bases and J by 3 bases, with 22 bases between. CDR3: CASNRGGGRMNYNEQFF. In nucleotides, the CDR3 is TGCGCCAGCAATCGGGGAGGAGGTCGGATGAACTACAATGAGCAGTTCTTC.

This chain links TRBV6-6 with TRBJ1-2; D call uncertain. The CDR3 contains 13 residues. The V and J ends lost 5 bases and 7 bases respectively, with 14 bases between them. Germline CDR1 reads MNHNY; CDR2 reads SVGAGI (reference sequence). The CDR3: CASSTLLGLGYTF. CDR3 nucleotides: TGTGCCAGCAGTACCCTTTTAGGGCTTGGCTACACCTTC.

The chain carries TRBV19 and TRBJ2-1; 8 nucleotides agree with TRBD2. This CDR3 region has 14 residues. The J segment lost 7 bases and the V segment lost 5 bases, leaving 7 bases of the junction unmatched. The germline V gene encodes CDR1 LNHDA and CDR2 SQIVND (reference sequence). The CDR3 is CASSLTAGVNEQFF. DNA for the CDR3: TGTGCCAGTAGTCTAACAGCGGGGGTGAATGAGCAGTTCTTC.

The chain combines TRBV28 with TRBJ2-7; no definite D call. The V end was cut by 3 bases, the J end by 0 bases, with 15 bases between. In germline, CDR1 is MDHEN, CDR2 SYDVKM. The CDR3 is 16 amino acids. This chain's CDR3 is CASSFSLPNLSYEQYF. The CDR3 DNA reads as TGTGCCAGCAGTTTCTCCCTACCCAACCTCTCCTACGAGCAGTACTTC.

V usage is TRBV7-9 and J usage is TRBJ2-5; possibly TRBD2 for D (5 bases). The CDR3 has 13 residues. The V gene's germline CDR1 is SEHNR and CDR2 FQNEAQ (reference sequence). Trimming pared 2 bases from V and 5 bases from J, leaving 9 bases between. The CDR3 region has the DNA TGTGCCAGCAGCTTACTAGCACGCGAGACCCAGTACTTC. It specifies CASSLLARETQYF. The whole variable domain, filled in from reference TRBV7-9 and TRBJ2-5, reads DTGVSQNPRHKITKRGQNVTFRCDPISEHNRLYWYRQTLGQGPEFLTYFQNEAQLEKSRLLSDRFSAERPKGSFSTLEIQRTEQGDSAMYLCASSLLARETQYFGPGTRLLVL.

The V call is TRBV5-6, the J call TRBJ1-4; a weak D match, TRBD1 (5 bases). Trimming took off 0 bases at V and 3 bases at J, with 6 bases between the two ends. CDR3 length: 14 residues. Germline CDR1 is SGHDT and CDR2 is YYEEEE. CDR3 coding DNA: TGTGCCAGCAGCTTGGCCAGGGCTAATGAAAAACTGTTTTTT. Its protein is CASSLARANEKLFF. Full variable domain (outside the CDR3, taken from reference TRBV5-6 and TRBJ1-4): DAGVTQSPTHLIKTRGQQVTLRCSPKSGHDTVSWYQQALGQGPQFIFQYYEEEERQRGNFPDRFSGHQFPNYSSELNVNALLLGDSALYLCASSLARANEKLFFGSGTQLSVL.